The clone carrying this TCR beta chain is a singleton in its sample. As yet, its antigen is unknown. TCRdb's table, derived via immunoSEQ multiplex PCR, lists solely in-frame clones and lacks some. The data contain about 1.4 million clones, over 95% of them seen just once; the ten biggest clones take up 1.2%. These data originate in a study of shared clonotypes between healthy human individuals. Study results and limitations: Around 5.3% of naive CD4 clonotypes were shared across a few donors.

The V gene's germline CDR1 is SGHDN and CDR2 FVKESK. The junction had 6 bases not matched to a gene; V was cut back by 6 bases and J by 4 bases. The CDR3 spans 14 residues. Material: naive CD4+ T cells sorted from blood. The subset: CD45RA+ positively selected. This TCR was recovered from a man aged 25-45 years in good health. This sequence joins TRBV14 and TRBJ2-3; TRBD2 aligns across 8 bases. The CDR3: CASRTTSVADTQYF. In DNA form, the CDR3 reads TGTGCCAGCAGAACGACTAGCGTGGCAGATACGCAGTATTTT.